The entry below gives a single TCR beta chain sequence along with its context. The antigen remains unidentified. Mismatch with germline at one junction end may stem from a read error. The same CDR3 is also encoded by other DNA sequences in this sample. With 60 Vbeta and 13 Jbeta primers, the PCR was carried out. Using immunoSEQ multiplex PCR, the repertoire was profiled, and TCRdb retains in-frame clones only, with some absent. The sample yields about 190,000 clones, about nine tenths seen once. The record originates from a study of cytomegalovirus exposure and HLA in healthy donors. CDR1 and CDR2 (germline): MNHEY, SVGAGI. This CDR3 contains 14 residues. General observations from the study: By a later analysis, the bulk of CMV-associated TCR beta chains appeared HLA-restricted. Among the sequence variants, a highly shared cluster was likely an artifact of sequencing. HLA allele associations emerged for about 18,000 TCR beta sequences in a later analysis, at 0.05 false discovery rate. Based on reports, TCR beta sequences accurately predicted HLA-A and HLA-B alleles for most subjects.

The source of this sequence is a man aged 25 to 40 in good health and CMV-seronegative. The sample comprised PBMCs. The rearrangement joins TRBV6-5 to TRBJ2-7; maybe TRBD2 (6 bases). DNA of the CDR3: TGTGCCAGCAGTTATCGAGGAGGGACCTACGAACAGTACTTC. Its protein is CASSYRGGTYEQYF.